These 30 T cell receptor beta chains were sequenced from one sample in a study of blood T cells in healthy people across ages. A second about 7 to 11 cycle PCR used barcoded and J-beta primers. TCRdb fed the 5' RACE reads into MiXCR, producing one record per CDR3 protein. The table lists about 1.4 million distinct CDR3 sequences, around 55% of them singletons, with roughly 6.3% in the top ten. Sequencing was carried out using blood. These receptors came from a man younger than 35 in good health.

The chain couples TRBV20-1 to TRBJ2-5; TRBD2 agrees at 12 bases. The CDR3 has 18 amino acids. J gave up 4 bases and V 0 bases, and 12 bases lay outside the gene matches. Germline CDR1 is DFQATT and CDR2 is SNEGSKA (reference sequence). The chain's CDR3 is CSARDTWASGRARETQYF. The CDR3 DNA follows: TGCAGTGCTAGAGATACCTGGGCTAGCGGGAGGGCCCGAGAGACCCAGTACTTC.

This clonotype was counted once. The chain joins TRBV20-1 to TRBJ1-1, with 10 bases identical to TRBD1. CDR1 and CDR2 from the germline V gene are DFQATT and SNEGSKA (reference sequence). The trim removed 5 bases at V and 1 base at J, leaving 13 bases unmatched. CDR3 size: 17 residues. Here the CDR3 reads CSAPPHPGQGQNTEAFF. Here the CDR3 DNA reads TGCAGTGCTCCGCCACACCCGGGACAGGGGCAGAACACTGAAGCTTTCTTT.

This clonotype has a count of ten or more. The CDR3: CSIPPGGQETQYF. CDR3 bases: TGCAGCATACCCCCGGGAGGGCAAGAGACCCAGTACTTC. This chain connects TRBV29-1 to TRBJ2-5, with 8 bases fitting TRBD2. CDR1 is SQVTM and CDR2 is ANQGSEA in the germline V gene. With V trimmed by 8 bases and J by 2 bases, 7 bases remained unmatched. This CDR3 is 13 amino acids long.

The CDR3 loop is CSASNREFPKTQYF. In DNA form, the CDR3 reads TGCAGTGCTAGTAACAGGGAGTTCCCAAAGACCCAGTACTTC. V gene TRBV20-1 combines with J gene TRBJ2-5; D is possibly TRBD1 (6 bases). V dropped 3 bases and J dropped 6 bases, with 17 bases sitting between them. This CDR3 region has 14 residues. CDR1 is DFQATT, CDR2 SNEGSKA, per germline (reference sequence).

V is TRBV7-6 and J is TRBJ2-7; D is undetermined. V was clipped by 5 bases and J by 0 bases, with 8 bases between them. The CDR3 loop spans 13 amino acids. Per germline, CDR1 SGHVS and CDR2 FNYEAQ. CDR3 sequence: CASSPISSYEQYF. The CDR3, as DNA: TGTGCCAGCAGCCCCATAAGCTCCTACGAGCAGTACTTC.

This clonotype was detected a few times. The chain recombines TRBV27 with TRBJ1-2; possible D gene TRBD1, 6 bases. V shed 5 bases and J shed 8 bases, with 15 bases lying between them. Germline assignment: CDR1 MNHEY and CDR2 SMNVEV (reference sequence). CDR3 size: 13 residues. The DNA of the CDR3 is TGTGCCAGCAGTGACCCTGGGGGCAGGGGCTACACCTTC. The encoded protein is CASSDPGGRGYTF.

This clonotype was counted between two and nine times. This sequence joins TRBV12-3 or TRBV12-4 and TRBJ2-7; D may be TRBD1 or TRBD2 (5 bases each). The CDR3 length is 13 residues. V dropped 6 bases and J dropped 6 bases, with 15 bases sitting between them. DNA for the CDR3: TGTGCCAGCAGGACTTCGGGACCCCTCGAGCAGTACTTC. Protein: CASRTSGPLEQYF.

This sequence joins TRBV15 and TRBJ2-7, with TRBD2 as a possible D gene (6 bases). The CDR3 runs to 15 residues. Germline V gives CDR1 LNHNV, CDR2 YYDKDF (reference sequence). Trimming cost V 5 bases and J 0 bases, with 14 bases left between them. The CDR3 DNA follows: TGTGCCACCAGCTTTGAGGGGAGGACCTCCTACGAGCAGTACTTC. Translated, it gives CATSFEGRTSYEQYF. Looking up the rest from reference TRBV15 and TRBJ2-7 gives the full variable domain: DAMVIQNPRYQVTQFGKPVTLSCSQTLNHNVMYWYQQKSSQAPKLLFHYYDKDFNNEADTPDNFQSRRPNTSFCFLDIRSPGLGDTAMYLCATSFEGRTSYEQYFGPGTRLTVT.

The chain couples TRBV5-1 to TRBJ2-4; perhaps TRBD2 as D (5 bases). V was pared by 0 bases and J by 0 bases, with 10 bases between. CDR3 length: 16 amino acids. In germline, CDR1 is SGHRS, CDR2 YFSETQ. CDR3 region: CASSLVGRIAKNIQYF. CDR3 nucleotides: TGCGCCAGCAGCTTGGTGGGGAGAATAGCCAAAAACATTCAGTACTTC.

Only a few counts were recorded for this clonotype. This rearrangement joins TRBV6-2 or TRBV6-3 to TRBJ2-6; tentatively, D is TRBD1 (6 bases). Trimming shortened V by 5 bases and J by 4 bases, and 15 bases separated the two germline ends. This CDR3 is 16 amino acids long. Germline V gene lookup returns CDR1 MNHEY and CDR2 SVGEGT. The CDR3 loop reads CASSDPRGSGANVLTF. For the CDR3, the DNA is TGTGCCAGCAGTGACCCTAGGGGGTCCGGGGCCAACGTCCTGACTTTC.

This clonotype was seen more than once but under ten times. The chain recombines TRBV7-2 with TRBJ2-1, with D perhaps matching TRBD2 (5 bases). V was pared by 1 base and J by 6 bases, with 10 bases between. Germline V gene lookup returns CDR1 SGHTA and CDR2 FQGNSA. CDR3 length: 14 residues. The chain's CDR3 is CASSLGLFANEQFF. CDR3 bases: TGTGCCAGCAGCTTAGGACTATTTGCCAATGAGCAGTTCTTC.

This sequence joins TRBV4-1 and TRBJ2-7; D is uncertain. V was trimmed by 1 base and J by 2 bases, leaving 6 bases between them. The CDR3 consists of 13 residues. Germline CDR1 MGHRA, CDR2 YSYEKL. This CDR3 is CASSQVSAYEQYF. CDR3 in DNA: TGCGCCAGCAGCCAAGTATCTGCCTACGAGCAGTACTTC.

There are a few counts of this clonotype. V and J are TRBV30 and TRBJ1-5; D may be TRBD1 (5 bases). The V and J ends lost 5 bases and 3 bases respectively, with 14 bases between them. The CDR3 runs 14 residues. Germline CDR1 GTSNPN, CDR2 SVGIG (reference sequence). This CDR3 is CAWSLVGLNQPQHF. The CDR3 DNA reads as TGTGCCTGGTCGTTGGTGGGGCTCAATCAGCCCCAGCATTTT.

This chain connects TRBV2 to TRBJ2-4; 8 nucleotides line up with TRBD2. With the DNA end fitting TRBJ2-7 better, the J assignment may be wrong. The CDR3 runs to 12 residues. CDR1 SNHLY and CDR2 FYNNEI come from the germline V gene. CDR3 nucleotide sequence: TGTGCCTTGGGACTAGTTGGTTACGAGCAGTACTTC. Translation: CALGLVGYEQYF.

This clonotype was found a few times. This chain's CDR3 is CASSQDLPSSSYEQYF. The CDR3 DNA reads as TGCGCCAGCAGCCAAGATCTCCCATCCAGCTCCTACGAGCAGTACTTC. The gene calls are TRBV4-1 and TRBJ2-7; no reliable D call. Deletions cut 0 bases from V and 0 bases from J, with 12 bases between. Germline V gene sequence: CDR1 MGHRA, CDR2 YSYEKL. This CDR3 contains 16 residues.

The rearrangement links TRBV6-1 to TRBJ1-5; the D is unclear. In germline, CDR1 is MNHNS, CDR2 SASEGT. V gave up 3 bases and J gave up 4 bases, with 7 bases separating them. CDR3 length: 13 residues. CDR3 nucleotides: TGTGCCAGCAGTGAGGAGGCTAATCAGCCCCAGCATTTT. Protein: CASSEEANQPQHF.

The J gene is TRBJ2-3, the V gene TRBV6-6; possibly TRBD2 for D (5 bases). CDR3 length: 12 amino acids. Germline assignment: CDR1 MNHNY and CDR2 SVGAGI (reference sequence). Trimming shortened V by 7 bases and J by 3 bases, and 8 bases separated the two germline ends. This CDR3 is CASTGETDTQYF. CDR3 bases: TGTGCCAGCACCGGGGAGACAGATACGCAGTATTTT.

This rearrangement joins TRBV6-5 to TRBJ1-2; D is possibly TRBD1 (5 bases). Trimming left V 5 bases short and J 8 bases short, with 12 bases between. The CDR3 length is 12 residues. Germline assignment: CDR1 MNHEY and CDR2 SVGAGI. The CDR3 coding sequence is TGTGCCAGCAGTCCGGGACTGGGGGGCTACACCTTC. It translates to CASSPGLGGYTF.

V is TRBV5-1 and J is TRBJ1-2; no reliable D call. The ends were cut back, 4 bases at V and 2 bases at J, with 12 bases in the middle. Germline lookup yields CDR1 SGHRS and CDR2 YFSETQ. The CDR3 contains 14 residues. The CDR3 sequence: CASSVQNKNYGYTF. CDR3 in DNA: TGCGCCAGCAGCGTGCAAAACAAGAACTATGGCTACACCTTC.

The rearrangement joins TRBV7-6 to TRBJ1-5, with 8 bases identical to TRBD1. V was clipped by 5 bases and J by 0 bases; unmatched bases: 6. This CDR3 region has 16 residues. Germline loops: CDR1 SGHVS, CDR2 FNYEAQ. In DNA form, the CDR3 reads TGTGCCAGCAGCCCCGGACAGGGAGATAGCAATCAGCCCCAGCATTTT. It encodes CASSPGQGDSNQPQHF.

This chain joins TRBV15 and TRBJ2-4; 10 bases line up with TRBD2. The DNA end is a closer match to TRBJ2-7, so the J assignment may be wrong. The CDR3 covers 16 residues. Per the germline V gene, CDR1 is LNHNV and CDR2 is YYDKDF (reference sequence). The CDR3: CATSRDKSGRASEQYF. The CDR3 DNA follows: TGTGCCACCAGCAGAGATAAAAGCGGGAGGGCCTCCGAGCAGTACTTC.

This rearrangement joins TRBV7-9 to TRBJ2-4; D gene ambiguous. The DNA end lines up better with TRBJ2-7; the J call may be wrong. CDR1 and CDR2 from the germline V gene are SEHNR and FQNEAQ (reference sequence). The CDR3 has 16 residues. The CDR3 DNA reads TGTGCCAGCAGCCCCCGCCCCGTCCAGAGATCCTACGAGCAGTACTTC. Its translation: CASSPRPVQRSYEQYF.

V gene TRBV12-3 or TRBV12-4 combines with J gene TRBJ2-1; D possibly corresponds to TRBD1 (6 bases). Deletions cut 3 bases from V and 10 bases from J, with 10 bases between. The CDR3 consists of 12 residues. The CDR3 DNA sequence: TGTGCCAGCAGTTTCGGGACATTCGAGCAGTTCTTC. Protein: CASSFGTFEQFF.

CDR3 nucleotides: TGTGCCAGCAGCTCAAACTCCGGGACAGAAGGTGAAAAACTGTTTTTT. Protein sequence: CASSSNSGTEGEKLFF. The gene calls are TRBV6-5 and TRBJ1-4, with 7 bases identical to TRBD1. CDR1 is MNHEY and CDR2 is SVGAGI in the germline V gene. This CDR3 spans 16 amino acids. V gave up 6 bases and J gave up 7 bases; unmatched junction bases: 14.

This clonotype came up a few times. This chain links TRBV20-1 with TRBJ2-1, with D perhaps matching TRBD2 (6 bases). The V gene's germline CDR1 is DFQATT and CDR2 SNEGSKA (reference sequence). The CDR3 loop spans 15 amino acids. The V end was cut by 1 base, the J end by 0 bases, with 10 bases between. The CDR3 DNA sequence: TGCAGTGCTAGAGTAGCGGTTAACTCCTACAATGAGCAGTTCTTC. This codes for CSARVAVNSYNEQFF.

The chain is built from TRBV7-9 and TRBJ2-2; 8 bases match TRBD2. CDR3 size: 16 residues. With V trimmed by 5 bases and J by 3 bases, 8 bases remained unmatched. Germline V gives CDR1 SEHNR, CDR2 FQNEAQ (reference sequence). The CDR3 region has the DNA TGTGCCAGCAGCGCTACCGGGACTAGGTACACCGGGGAGCTGTTTTTT. It is translated as CASSATGTRYTGELFF.

The rearrangement uses TRBV5-8 and TRBJ1-4; 12 bases agree with TRBD1. Germline assignment: CDR1 SGHTS and CDR2 YDEGEE. Losses at the gene ends were 2 bases for V and 7 bases for J; bases not matched to a gene: 3. The CDR3 has 15 residues. CDR3 amino acids: CASSFGTGGVEKLFF. In nucleotides, the CDR3 is TGTGCCAGCAGCTTTGGGACAGGGGGCGTTGAAAAACTGTTTTTT. The full variable domain, completed using reference TRBV5-8 and TRBJ1-4, is EAGVTQSPTHLIKTRGQQATLRCSPISGHTSVYWYQQALGLGLQFLLWYDEGEERNRGNFPPRFSGRQFPNYSSELNVNALELEDSALYLCASSFGTGGVEKLFFGSGTQLSVL.

This clonotype was recorded a few times. CDR3 coding DNA: TGCGCCAGCAGCTTGGAGAGGGCGGACGAAAACATTCAGTACTTC. Protein: CASSLERADENIQYF. The rearrangement uses TRBV5-1 and TRBJ2-4; D possibly corresponds to TRBD2 (5 bases). The CDR3 has 15 residues. V lost 0 bases to trimming and J lost 5 bases, with 12 bases between them. The germline V gene has CDR1 SGHRS and CDR2 YFSETQ. Variable domain in full (rest from reference TRBV5-1 and TRBJ2-4): KAGVTQTPRYLIKTRGQQVTLSCSPISGHRSVSWYQQTPGQGLQFLFEYFSETQRNKGNFPGRFSGRQFSNSRSEMNVSTLELGDSALYLCASSLERADENIQYFGAGTRLSVL.

The V and J genes are TRBV13 and TRBJ2-7, with a tentative D call TRBD2 (5 bases). This CDR3 region has 15 residues. CDR1 and CDR2 from the germline V gene are PRHDT and FYEKMQ (reference sequence). V lost 4 bases, J lost 4 bases, and 17 bases lay in between. The DNA for the CDR3 is TGTGCCAGCAGCTCCGGGGTTGGGTTGGCGTACGAGCAGTACTTC. It codes for CASSSGVGLAYEQYF. Full variable domain (missing parts from reference TRBV13 and TRBJ2-7): AAGVIQSPRHLIKEKRETATLKCYPIPRHDTVYWYQQGPGQDPQFLISFYEKMQSDKGSIPDRFSAQQFSDYHSELNMSSLELGDSALYFCASSSGVGLAYEQYFGPGTRLTVT.

This chain joins TRBV7-9 and TRBJ2-3; D is uncertain. This CDR3 has 16 residues. Germline V gene lookup returns CDR1 SEHNR and CDR2 FQNEAQ (reference sequence). V was trimmed by 5 bases and J by 2 bases, leaving 17 bases between them. The CDR3 region has the DNA TGTGCCAGCAGCCCCCCTCCGAGGCGAACCACAGATACGCAGTATTTT. Its protein is CASSPPPRRTTDTQYF.